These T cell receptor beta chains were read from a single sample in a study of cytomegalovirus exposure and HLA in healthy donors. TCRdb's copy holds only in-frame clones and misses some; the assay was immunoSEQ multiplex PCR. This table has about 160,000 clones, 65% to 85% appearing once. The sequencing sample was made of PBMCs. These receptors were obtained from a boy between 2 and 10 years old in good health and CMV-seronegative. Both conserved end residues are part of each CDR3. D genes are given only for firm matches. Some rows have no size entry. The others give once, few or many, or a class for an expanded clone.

cdr3_aa: CASSEWLAGTDTQYF
cdr3_nt: TGTGCCAGCAGTGAGTGGCTAGCGGGCACAGATACGCAGTATTTT
d_call: TRBD2
clone_size: NA
j_call: TRBJ2-3
v_call: TRBV2
cdr3_length: 15

cdr3_aa: CASSPTHSGEQPQHF
cdr3_nt: TGTGCCAGCAGCCCGACCCATTCAGGGGAACAGCCCCAGCATTTT
d_call: NA
clone_size: NA
j_call: TRBJ1-5
v_call: TRBV9
cdr3_length: 15

cdr3_aa: CASTSGGGNYGYTF
cdr3_nt: TGTGCCAGCACCTCGGGGGGAGGTAACTATGGCTACACCTTC
d_call: NA
clone_size: NA
j_call: TRBJ1-2
v_call: TRBV27
cdr3_length: 14

cdr3_aa: CASSAEVGSGEQFF
cdr3_nt: TGTGCTAGCAGCGCAGAGGTAGGATCGGGGGAGCAGTTCTTC
d_call: NA
clone_size: NA
j_call: TRBJ2-1
v_call: TRBV7-7
cdr3_length: 14

cdr3_aa: CASSGYRGEAFF
cdr3_nt: TGTGCCAGCAGTGGTTACAGGGGAGAAGCTTTCTTT
d_call: TRBD1
clone_size: NA
j_call: TRBJ1-1
v_call: TRBV2
cdr3_length: 12

cdr3_aa: CASSLAAGTNYGYTF
cdr3_nt: TGTGCCAGCAGCTTAGCTGCCGGTACGAACTATGGCTACACCTTC
d_call: NA
clone_size: NA
j_call: TRBJ1-2
v_call: TRBV7-9
cdr3_length: 15

cdr3_aa: CATSRDRPGLGEQFF
cdr3_nt: TGTGCCACCAGCAGAGATAGGCCAGGGCTGGGTGAGCAGTTCTTC
d_call: NA
clone_size: few
j_call: TRBJ2-1
v_call: TRBV15
cdr3_length: 15

cdr3_aa: CASSQTIGTGGSSYNEQFF
cdr3_nt: TGTGCCAGCTCACAAACTATCGGGACAGGGGGGAGCTCCTACAATGAGCAGTTCTTC
d_call: TRBD1
clone_size: NA
j_call: TRBJ2-1
v_call: TRBV18
cdr3_length: 19

cdr3_aa: CASSEYGTEEEKLFF
cdr3_nt: TGTGCCAGCAGTGAATACGGGACAGAGGAAGAAAAACTGTTTTTT
d_call: TRBD1
clone_size: once
j_call: TRBJ1-4
v_call: TRBV25-1
cdr3_length: 15

cdr3_aa: CASSSGRQGSTDTQYF
cdr3_nt: TGTGCCAGCAGCTCAGGACGACAGGGGAGCACAGATACGCAGTATTTT
d_call: TRBD1
clone_size: NA
j_call: TRBJ2-3
v_call: TRBV11-2
cdr3_length: 16

cdr3_aa: CSVDRGTGETQYF
cdr3_nt: TGCAGCGTTGACAGGGGAACCGGCGAGACCCAGTACTTC
d_call: NA
clone_size: few
j_call: TRBJ2-5
v_call: TRBV29-1
cdr3_length: 13

cdr3_aa: CASMRGGLNTEAFF
cdr3_nt: TGTGCCAGTATGCGAGGGGGCTTGAACACTGAAGCTTTCTTT
d_call: TRBD1
clone_size: NA
j_call: TRBJ1-1
v_call: TRBV19
cdr3_length: 14

cdr3_aa: CASSPPGLATHNEQFF
cdr3_nt: TGTGCCAGCAGCCCACCCGGACTAGCCACGCACAATGAGCAGTTCTTC
d_call: TRBD2
clone_size: NA
j_call: TRBJ2-1
v_call: TRBV13
cdr3_length: 16

cdr3_aa: CASSVDSRAGELFF
cdr3_nt: TGTGCCAGCAGCGTCGATAGTCGTGCCGGGGAGCTGTTTTTT
d_call: NA
clone_size: NA
j_call: TRBJ2-2
v_call: TRBV9
cdr3_length: 14

cdr3_aa: CASGLILSKTGGEQFF
cdr3_nt: TGTGCTAGTGGTTTGATCCTAAGCAAGACAGGGGGCGAGCAGTTCTTC
d_call: TRBD1
clone_size: NA
j_call: TRBJ2-1
v_call: TRBV12-5
cdr3_length: 16

cdr3_aa: CASSLEGTSVIETQYF
cdr3_nt: TGTGCCAGCAGCTTAGAGGGGACTAGCGTTATAGAGACCCAGTACTTC
d_call: TRBD2
clone_size: NA
j_call: TRBJ2-5
v_call: TRBV7-9
cdr3_length: 16

cdr3_aa: CASSEQGVGELFF
cdr3_nt: TGTGCCAGCAGCGAACAAGGGGTCGGGGAGCTGTTTTTT
d_call: NA
clone_size: once
j_call: TRBJ2-2
v_call: TRBV5-4
cdr3_length: 13

cdr3_aa: CAWLPRGLKDEQYF
cdr3_nt: TGTGCCTGGTTACCCAGGGGGCTAAAGGACGAGCAGTACTTC
d_call: TRBD1
clone_size: NA
j_call: TRBJ2-7
v_call: TRBV30
cdr3_length: 14